These T cell receptor beta chains were read from a single sample in a study of T cell changes during pregnancy in multiple sclerosis. Using immunoSEQ multiplex PCR, the repertoire was profiled, and TCRdb retains in-frame clones only, with some absent. The sample has around 100,000 clones; around 93% are singletons. The source material was peripheral blood, sampled before pregnancy. The receptor source for this set is a female donor with multiple sclerosis, enrolled in a pregnancy study. CDR3s include the opening cysteine and the closing phenylalanine or tryptophan. D genes are given only for firm matches. Expanded clones get a size class; other rows say once, few or many, or leave the size out.

NA	TRBV29-1	once	TRBJ1-4	CSVPGREKLFF	TGCAGCGTACCAGGGCGGGAAAAACTGTTTTTT
NA	TRBV13	once	TRBJ1-5	CASSSTGHQPQHF	TGTGCCAGCAGCTCCACAGGGCATCAGCCCCAGCATTTT
TRBD2	TRBV15	once	TRBJ2-1	CATSRDLGSGSYNEQFF	TGTGCCACCAGCAGAGATCTGGGTAGCGGGTCGTACAATGAGCAGTTCTTC
NA	TRBV19	NA	TRBJ1-1	CASSMGSTEAFF	TGTGCCAGTAGTATGGGGAGCACTGAAGCTTTCTTT
NA	TRBV5-1	NA	TRBJ2-7	CASSWAEGRGAYEQYF	TGCGCCAGCAGCTGGGCTGAGGGCCGTGGGGCCTACGAGCAGTACTTC
TRBD1	TRBV5-1	NA	TRBJ1-4	CASKGQVQATNEKLFF	TGCGCCAGCAAGGGACAGGTACAAGCAACTAATGAAAAACTGTTTTTT
NA	TRBV13	NA	TRBJ1-1	CASSLERGDTRNTEAFF	TGTGCCAGCAGCTTAGAACGAGGGGACACTCGGAACACTGAAGCTTTCTTT
NA	TRBV19	NA	TRBJ2-5	CASSIDRRQRWTQYF	TGTGCCAGTAGTATAGATCGCCGGCAGCGATGGACCCAGTACTTC
TRBD2	TRBV5-1	NA	TRBJ2-7	CASSLRSGREYEQYF	TGCGCCAGCAGCTTGCGTAGCGGGAGGGAGTACGAGCAGTACTTC
NA	TRBV6-5	NA	TRBJ2-6	CASSYIASSGANVLTF	TGTGCCAGCAGTTACATTGCTAGCTCTGGGGCCAACGTCCTGACTTTC
NA	TRBV7-8	NA	TRBJ2-7	CASSLATGYEQYF	TGTGCCAGCAGCTTAGCGACAGGCTACGAGCAGTACTTC
TRBD1	TRBV9	NA	TRBJ1-3	CASSVAGQGVSGNTIYF	TGTGCCAGCAGCGTAGCGGGACAGGGGGTCTCTGGAAACACCATATATTTT
NA	TRBV7-6	NA	TRBJ2-7	CASSLDGGYEQYF	TGTGCCAGCAGCTTAGACGGCGGCTACGAGCAGTACTTC
NA	TRBV27	NA	TRBJ2-7	CASSLRVNYEQYF	TGTGCCAGCAGTTTACGCGTAAACTACGAGCAGTACTTC
TRBD1	TRBV4-1	NA	TRBJ2-7	CASSHQGAYEQYF	TGCGCCAGCAGCCATCAGGGGGCCTACGAGCAGTACTTC
NA	TRBV28	NA	TRBJ2-2	CASRIGGGKNTGELFF	TGTGCCAGCAGGATAGGGGGAGGGAAGAACACCGGGGAGCTGTTTTTT
TRBD1	TRBV30	NA	TRBJ2-7	CAWSAQGAREQYF	TGTGCCTGGAGTGCTCAGGGGGCGCGTGAGCAGTACTTC
TRBD1	TRBV30	NA	TRBJ2-5	CAWSVRTGGFGKTQYF	TGTGCCTGGAGTGTACGGACAGGTGGATTCGGAAAGACCCAGTACTTC
TRBD2	TRBV30	NA	TRBJ2-3	CAWSGLAGVTDTQYF	TGTGCCTGGAGTGGGCTAGCGGGAGTGACAGATACGCAGTATTTT
NA	TRBV2	NA	TRBJ2-1	CASSLTGTSHNEQFF	TGTGCCAGCAGTCTCACCGGGACTTCCCACAATGAGCAGTTCTTC
TRBD1	TRBV9	NA	TRBJ2-3	CASSEGQSSSTDTQYF	TGTGCCAGCAGCGAGGGACAGAGTTCTAGCACAGATACGCAGTATTTT
TRBD2	TRBV19	NA	TRBJ2-1	CASSAWTSGRSYSYNEQFF	TGTGCCAGTAGTGCCTGGACTAGCGGGAGATCCTACTCCTACAATGAGCAGTTCTTC
NA	TRBV25-1	NA	TRBJ1-1	CASSEYNEAFF	TGTGCCAGCAGTGAGTATAATGAAGCTTTCTTT
NA	TRBV29-1	few	TRBJ1-2	CSGRRGDYGYTF	TGCAGCGGGAGAAGGGGTGACTATGGCTACACCTTC
NA	TRBV6-5	NA	TRBJ2-1	CASKPLAGYNEQFF	TGTGCCAGCAAACCCCTTGCGGGGTACAATGAGCAGTTCTTC
TRBD2	TRBV6-5	NA	TRBJ2-3	CASTQSGRRDTQYF	TGTGCCAGCACTCAAAGCGGGAGAAGAGATACGCAGTATTTT
NA	TRBV6-1	NA	TRBJ1-1	CASSHVGSAEAFF	TGTGCCAGCAGCCACGTAGGGAGCGCTGAAGCTTTCTTT